This is a list of T cell receptor beta chains from one sample in a study of response to subunit inactivated influenza vaccine. TCRdb redid the calling of the RT-PCR reads with MiXCR, one entry per CDR3 protein. The sample lists around 850,000 distinct CDR3 sequences, roughly 18% occurring once. This sample comprised PBMCs from blood, obtained roughly 5 days after vaccination. Receptor source: a man over 45 who received an inactivated influenza vaccine. CDR3s include the opening cysteine and the closing phenylalanine or tryptophan. A D gene is named only where the DNA matches it firmly. Size tells how often a clone was seen (once, few, many) or the class of an expanded clone, and some rows leave it out.

CDR3 DNA: TGTGCCAGCATTACCGGGACTAGCGGTGCCTACAATGAGCAGTTCTTC; CDR3 protein: CASITGTSGAYNEQFF; J gene: TRBJ2-1; V gene: TRBV2; clone size: once; D gene: TRBD2
CDR3 DNA: TGTGCCAGTACCCTTCTAGGGAGCGGCTACACCTTC; CDR3 protein: CASTLLGSGYTF; J gene: TRBJ1-2; V gene: TRBV19; clone size: .; D gene: .
CDR3 DNA: TGTGCCAGCACCACACAGGGGACTAACACTGAAGCTTTCTTT; CDR3 protein: CASTTQGTNTEAFF; J gene: TRBJ1-1; V gene: TRBV12-3/TRBV12-4; clone size: .; D gene: TRBD1
CDR3 DNA: TGTGCCAGCAGCTTGAGTTGGCAGGCGAACTATGGCTACACCTTC; CDR3 protein: CASSLSWQANYGYTF; J gene: TRBJ1-2; V gene: TRBV5-5; clone size: few; D gene: .
CDR3 DNA: TGTGCCAGCAGCGCCGGTAGCGGGAGGGCCAGCGAGCAGTACTTC; CDR3 protein: CASSAGSGRASEQYF; J gene: TRBJ2-7; V gene: TRBV9; clone size: few; D gene: TRBD2
CDR3 DNA: TGTGCCAGCAGCCAGAGACAGGCGGTAATGGAAAAACTGTTTTTT; CDR3 protein: CASSQRQAVMEKLFF; J gene: TRBJ1-4; V gene: TRBV5-6; clone size: .; D gene: .
CDR3 DNA: TGTGCCAGCAGCTTTAAAACAGGGTGGGTCACTGAAGCTTTCTTT; CDR3 protein: CASSFKTGWVTEAFF; J gene: TRBJ1-1; V gene: TRBV7-2; clone size: .; D gene: .
CDR3 DNA: TGTGCCAGCAGCTTGCATGGAATCGAGACCCAGTACTTC; CDR3 protein: CASSLHGIETQYF; J gene: TRBJ2-5; V gene: TRBV5-5; clone size: .; D gene: .
CDR3 DNA: TGCGCCAGCAGCCAAGTTGCTAGCACTGCCTACGAGCAGTACTTC; CDR3 protein: CASSQVASTAYEQYF; J gene: TRBJ2-7; V gene: TRBV4-3; clone size: .; D gene: .
CDR3 DNA: TGTGCCATCAGTGAGTCGAAACTCCAAGAGACCCAGTACTTC; CDR3 protein: CAISESKLQETQYF; J gene: TRBJ2-5; V gene: TRBV10-3; clone size: few; D gene: .
CDR3 DNA: TGTGCCAGCAGCTTATCATTGGCAACTAATGAAAAACTGTTTTTT; CDR3 protein: CASSLSLATNEKLFF; J gene: TRBJ1-4; V gene: TRBV3-1; clone size: .; D gene: .
CDR3 DNA: TGTGCCAGCAGTTATGGGTCATGGGGGGTAGAGACCCAGTACTTC; CDR3 protein: CASSYGSWGVETQYF; J gene: TRBJ2-5; V gene: TRBV6-5; clone size: few; D gene: .
CDR3 DNA: TGTGCCAGCAGTTTGGACAGTCCGGGACTTGGGTACGAGCAGTACTTC; CDR3 protein: CASSLDSPGLGYEQYF; J gene: TRBJ2-7; V gene: TRBV6-5; clone size: .; D gene: .
CDR3 DNA: TGCAGTGCTAGAAAGGGGAAGACCGGGGAGCTGTTTTTT; CDR3 protein: CSARKGKTGELFF; J gene: TRBJ2-2; V gene: TRBV20-1; clone size: few; D gene: .
CDR3 DNA: TGCAGTGCTAGAGATTCGCGACAGGGGAATCTGCCTGGCTACACCTTC; CDR3 protein: CSARDSRQGNLPGYTF; J gene: TRBJ1-2; V gene: TRBV20-1; clone size: many; D gene: TRBD1
CDR3 DNA: TGCAGTGCTAGGGGACAGGGTGCCGAAAAACTGTTTTTT; CDR3 protein: CSARGQGAEKLFF; J gene: TRBJ1-4; V gene: TRBV20-1; clone size: .; D gene: TRBD1
CDR3 DNA: TGCGCCAGCAGCTTGAGACAGGCGGCAGATACGCAGTATTTT; CDR3 protein: CASSLRQAADTQYF; J gene: TRBJ2-3; V gene: TRBV5-1; clone size: few; D gene: .
CDR3 DNA: TGTGCCAGCAGCATGCCGCGAAGGGCCGGAAACTATGGCTACACCTTC; CDR3 protein: CASSMPRRAGNYGYTF; J gene: TRBJ1-2; V gene: TRBV5-8; clone size: .; D gene: .
CDR3 DNA: TGTGCCAGCAGCGCCACTAGCTCCCCCTACAATGAGCAGTTCTTC; CDR3 protein: CASSATSSPYNEQFF; J gene: TRBJ2-1; V gene: TRBV7-3; clone size: .; D gene: .
CDR3 DNA: TGTGCCAGCAGCGTGGGGGCCAGAAGCTATGGCTACACCTTC; CDR3 protein: CASSVGARSYGYTF; J gene: TRBJ1-2; V gene: TRBV6-1; clone size: few; D gene: .
CDR3 DNA: TGTGCCAGCAGCCCAGGGGCAGGGGGAGTGGGGCAGCCCCAGCATTTT; CDR3 protein: CASSPGAGGVGQPQHF; J gene: TRBJ1-5; V gene: TRBV9; clone size: few; D gene: TRBD1
CDR3 DNA: TGTGCCAGCAGTCCCCACACAGGGGTCTCTGAAGCTTTCTTT; CDR3 protein: CASSPHTGVSEAFF; J gene: TRBJ1-1; V gene: TRBV27; clone size: many; D gene: TRBD1
CDR3 DNA: TGTGCCAGCAGCTTCGGACAGGGGGCGAGCGGCTACACCTTC; CDR3 protein: CASSFGQGASGYTF; J gene: TRBJ1-2; V gene: TRBV7-2; clone size: .; D gene: TRBD1
CDR3 DNA: TGTGCCAGCAGCTTGGGACAGGGGGTCCCAGATACGCAGTATTTT; CDR3 protein: CASSLGQGVPDTQYF; J gene: TRBJ2-3; V gene: TRBV5-5; clone size: few; D gene: TRBD1
CDR3 DNA: TGTGCCAGCAGCGCCTACATGGACGAGCAGTACTTC; CDR3 protein: CASSAYMDEQYF; J gene: TRBJ2-7; V gene: TRBV6-5; clone size: few; D gene: .
CDR3 DNA: TGCACTGCTTTCCAGCCACCAGCCAACACTGAAGCTTTCTTT; CDR3 protein: CTAFQPPANTEAFF; J gene: TRBJ1-1; V gene: TRBV20-1; clone size: .; D gene: .
CDR3 DNA: TGTGCCAGCAGTTACTCTCTATGGGGGGCAGATACGCAGTATTTT; CDR3 protein: CASSYSLWGADTQYF; J gene: TRBJ2-3; V gene: TRBV6-2/TRBV6-3; clone size: once; D gene: .
CDR3 DNA: TGTGCCAGCAGCAAGCTCCGCCGACTGGTAATTCCCTACAATGAGCAGTTCTTC; CDR3 protein: CASSKLRRLVIPYNEQFF; J gene: TRBJ2-1; V gene: TRBV7-7; clone size: few; D gene: .
CDR3 DNA: TGCGCCAGCAGCTTGGGTAGGTGGGAGAAGAGGTCAGATACGCAGTATTTT; CDR3 protein: CASSLGRWEKRSDTQYF; J gene: TRBJ2-3; V gene: TRBV5-1; clone size: .; D gene: .
CDR3 DNA: TGTGCCAGCAGCTCTTATCGCCCGTGGGACAGGGCGTATAGCAATCAGCCCCAGCATTTT; CDR3 protein: CASSSYRPWDRAYSNQPQHF; J gene: TRBJ1-5; V gene: TRBV7-8; clone size: few; D gene: TRBD1
CDR3 DNA: TGTGCCAGCAGTCCCAGGGACAGCGGCTGGGAAGAGACCCAGTACTTC; CDR3 protein: CASSPRDSGWEETQYF; J gene: TRBJ2-5; V gene: TRBV7-9; clone size: .; D gene: TRBD1